The clone carrying this T cell receptor (beta chain) occurred once. This record comes from a study of cytomegalovirus exposure and HLA in healthy donors. Trimming stripped 4 bases from V and 2 bases from J, with 11 bases between. Germline CDR1 and CDR2: PRHDT and FYEKMQ (reference sequence). There are 14 residues in the CDR3. Data came from immunoSEQ multiplex PCR; TCRdb stores just in-frame clones and leaves some out. The table lists roughly 120,000 clones, 90% to 95% of them singletons. V gene TRBV13 combines with J gene TRBJ1-1; possibly TRBD1 for D (5 bases). The clonotype was recovered from a woman under 30 in good health and CMV-seronegative. The sequenced sample consisted of PBMCs. The CDR3 DNA follows: TGTGCCAGCAGCTCGACGGGACTTAACACTGAAGCTTTCTTT. Its translation: CASSSTGLNTEAFF.